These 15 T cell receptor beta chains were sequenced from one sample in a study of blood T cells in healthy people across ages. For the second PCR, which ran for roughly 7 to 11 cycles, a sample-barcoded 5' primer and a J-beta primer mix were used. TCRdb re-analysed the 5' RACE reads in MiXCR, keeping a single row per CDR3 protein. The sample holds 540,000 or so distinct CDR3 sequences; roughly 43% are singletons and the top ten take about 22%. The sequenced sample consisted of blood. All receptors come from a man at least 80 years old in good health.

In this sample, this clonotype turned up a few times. CDR3 protein: CASSLGGWGNQPQHF. CDR3 bases: TGTGCCAGCAGCTTAGGGGGCTGGGGCAATCAGCCCCAGCATTTT. The chain recombines TRBV11-2 with TRBJ1-5, with a possible D match to TRBD1 (5 bases). Germline CDR1 and CDR2: SGHAT and FQNNGV. The CDR3 length is 15 residues. V was trimmed by 1 base and J by 2 bases, leaving 9 bases between them.

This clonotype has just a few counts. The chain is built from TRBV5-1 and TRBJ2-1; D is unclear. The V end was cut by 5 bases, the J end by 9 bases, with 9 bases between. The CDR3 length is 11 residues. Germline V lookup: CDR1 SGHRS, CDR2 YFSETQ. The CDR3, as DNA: TGCGCCAGCAGGCAAGAAGGTGAGCAGTTCTTC. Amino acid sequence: CASRQEGEQFF.

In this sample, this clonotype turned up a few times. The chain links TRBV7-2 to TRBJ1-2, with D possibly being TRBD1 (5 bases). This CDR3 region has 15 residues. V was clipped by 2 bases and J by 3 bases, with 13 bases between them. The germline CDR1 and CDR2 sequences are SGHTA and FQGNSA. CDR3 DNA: TGTGCCAGCAGCTTAAAGGCGGACACAGACTATGGCTACACCTTC. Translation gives CASSLKADTDYGYTF.

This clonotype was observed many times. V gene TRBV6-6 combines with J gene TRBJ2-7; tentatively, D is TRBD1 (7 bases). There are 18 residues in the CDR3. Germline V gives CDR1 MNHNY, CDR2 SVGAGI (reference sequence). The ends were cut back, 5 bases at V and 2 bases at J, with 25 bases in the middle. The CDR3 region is CASSPRGRTGGAPYEQYF. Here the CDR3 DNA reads TGTGCCAGCAGTCCACGGGGTAGGACAGGCGGGGCTCCCTACGAGCAGTACTTC.

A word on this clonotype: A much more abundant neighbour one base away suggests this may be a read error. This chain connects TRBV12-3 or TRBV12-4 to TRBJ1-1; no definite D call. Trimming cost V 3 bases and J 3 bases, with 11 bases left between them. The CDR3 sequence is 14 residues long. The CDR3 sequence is CASSFSAMYTEAFF. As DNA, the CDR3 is TGTGCCAGCAGTTTTTCGGCCATGTACACTGAAGCTTTCTTT.

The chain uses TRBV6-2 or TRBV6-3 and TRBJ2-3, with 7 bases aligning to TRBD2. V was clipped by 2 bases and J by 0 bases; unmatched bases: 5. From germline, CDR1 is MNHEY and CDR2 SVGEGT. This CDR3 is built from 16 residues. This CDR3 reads CASSYVGAGSTDTQYF. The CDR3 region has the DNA TGTGCCAGCAGTTACGTGGGAGCGGGAAGCACAGATACGCAGTATTTT.

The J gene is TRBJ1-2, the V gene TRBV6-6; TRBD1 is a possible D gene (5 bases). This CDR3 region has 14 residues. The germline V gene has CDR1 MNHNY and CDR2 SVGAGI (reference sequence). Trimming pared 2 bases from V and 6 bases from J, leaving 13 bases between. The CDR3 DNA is TGTGCCAGCAGTTACGCGGAGGGGCGCGATGGCTACACCTTC. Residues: CASSYAEGRDGYTF.

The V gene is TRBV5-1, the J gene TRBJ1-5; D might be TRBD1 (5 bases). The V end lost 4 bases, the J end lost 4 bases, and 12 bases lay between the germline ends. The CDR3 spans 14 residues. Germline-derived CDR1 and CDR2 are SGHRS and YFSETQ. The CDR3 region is CASSPDSWNQPQHF. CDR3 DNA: TGCGCCAGCAGCCCAGACAGCTGGAATCAGCCCCAGCATTTT. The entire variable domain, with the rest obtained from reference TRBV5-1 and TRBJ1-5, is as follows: KAGVTQTPRYLIKTRGQQVTLSCSPISGHRSVSWYQQTPGQGLQFLFEYFSETQRNKGNFPGRFSGRQFSNSRSEMNVSTLELGDSALYLCASSPDSWNQPQHFGDGTRLSIL.

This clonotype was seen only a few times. The CDR3 here is CSASPTSGLNIQYF. In nucleotides, the CDR3 is TGCAGTGCTAGTCCGACTAGCGGTTTGAACATTCAGTACTTC. The chain carries TRBV20-1 and TRBJ2-4; 9 nucleotides match TRBD2. The CDR3 covers 14 residues. CDR1 DFQATT and CDR2 SNEGSKA come from the germline V gene (reference sequence). The V and J ends lost 3 bases and 7 bases, in that order; junction bases with no gene match: 7.

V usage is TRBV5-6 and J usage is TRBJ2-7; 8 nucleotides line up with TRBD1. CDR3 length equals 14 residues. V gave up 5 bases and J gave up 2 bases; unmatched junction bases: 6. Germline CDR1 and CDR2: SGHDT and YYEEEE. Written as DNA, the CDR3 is TGTGCCAGCAGAGTATGGACAGGGACCTACGAGCAGTACTTC. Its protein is CASRVWTGTYEQYF.

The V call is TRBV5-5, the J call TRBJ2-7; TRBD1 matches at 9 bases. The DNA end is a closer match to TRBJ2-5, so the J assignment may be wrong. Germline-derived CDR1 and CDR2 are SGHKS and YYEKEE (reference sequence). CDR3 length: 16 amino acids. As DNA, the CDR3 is TGTGCCAGCAGCTTGGCCCCGGGACAGGGAGAAGAGACCCAGTACTTC. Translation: CASSLAPGQGEETQYF.

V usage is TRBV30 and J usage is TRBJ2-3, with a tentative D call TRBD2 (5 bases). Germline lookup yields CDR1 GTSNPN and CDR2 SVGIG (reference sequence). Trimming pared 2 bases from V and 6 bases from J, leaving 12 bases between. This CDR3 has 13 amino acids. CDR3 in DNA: TGTGCCTGGAGTAAGAGGGAAAGGGATACGCAGTATTTT. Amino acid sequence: CAWSKRERDTQYF.

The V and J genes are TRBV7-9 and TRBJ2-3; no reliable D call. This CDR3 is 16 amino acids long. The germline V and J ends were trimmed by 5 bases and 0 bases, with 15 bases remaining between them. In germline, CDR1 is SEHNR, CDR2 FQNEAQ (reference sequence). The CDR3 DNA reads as TGTGCCAGCAGCCCCCTTGGGCGGTATAGCACAGATACGCAGTATTTT. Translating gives CASSPLGRYSTDTQYF.

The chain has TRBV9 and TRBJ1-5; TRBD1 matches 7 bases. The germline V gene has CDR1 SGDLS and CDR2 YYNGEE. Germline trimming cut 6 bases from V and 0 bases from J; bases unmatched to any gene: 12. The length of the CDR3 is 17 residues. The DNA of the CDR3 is TGTGCCAGCACACCGAACAGGGGTCACATTAGCAATCAGCCCCAGCATTTT. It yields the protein CASTPNRGHISNQPQHF.

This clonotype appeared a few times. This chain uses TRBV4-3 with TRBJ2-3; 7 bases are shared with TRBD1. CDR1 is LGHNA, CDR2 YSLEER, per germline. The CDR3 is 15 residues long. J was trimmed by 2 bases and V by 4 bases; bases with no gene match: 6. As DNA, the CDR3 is TGCGCCAGCAGCCTGCAGACAGGGATCACAGATACGCAGTATTTT. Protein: CASSLQTGITDTQYF.